Following are 28 T cell receptor beta chains from one sample sequenced in a study of blood T cell repertoires in COVID-19. Data came from immunoSEQ multiplex PCR; TCRdb stores just in-frame clones and leaves some out. This table has 230,000 or so clones, around 82% appearing once. The sequencing input was PBMCs or T cells enriched from blood (not recorded which). The source is a man in his fifties or sixties who had recovered from COVID-19.

CDR3 nucleotide sequence: TGTGCCGGGGAGGGGCGGACGAACTATGGCTACACCTTC. Its protein is CAGEGRTNYGYTF. J is TRBJ1-2 and V is TRBV30, with D perhaps matching TRBD1 (5 bases). The length of the CDR3 is 13 residues. Per germline, CDR1 GTSNPN and CDR2 SVGIG (reference sequence). Trimming stripped 8 bases from V and 2 bases from J, with 15 bases between. The full variable domain, with the rest looked up from reference TRBV30 and TRBJ1-2, is SQTIHQWPATLVQPVGSPLSLECTVEGTSNPNLYWYRQAAGRGLQLLFYSVGIGQISSEVPQNLSASRPQDRQFILSSKKLLLSDSGFYLCAGEGRTNYGYTFGSGTRLTVV.

Turning to this clone: One junction end does not reproduce the germline sequence, and a read error may be involved. Other nucleotide sequences from this sample produce the same CDR3. The chain is built from TRBV24-1 and TRBJ2-5, with a weak D call TRBD2 (7 bases). Germline CDR1 KGHDR, CDR2 SFDVKD. This CDR3 has 14 amino acids. CDR3 loop: CATSDPGAGETQYF. The CDR3 DNA reads as TGTGCCACCAGTGATCCAGGGGCGGGAGAGACCCAATACTTC.

The CDR3 nucleotides are TGCAGTGCTAGTCTCCAGGCCCAAAAAGGTGGCTACACCTTC. It yields the protein CSASLQAQKGGYTF. The V gene is TRBV20-1, the J gene TRBJ1-2; D is ambiguous. The germline V gene has CDR1 DFQATT and CDR2 SNEGSKA (reference sequence). V was pared by 3 bases and J by 7 bases, with 18 bases between. The CDR3 runs to 14 residues.

This rearrangement joins TRBV15 to TRBJ2-1; no clear D. V was trimmed by 1 base and J by 9 bases, leaving 10 bases between them. CDR1 is LNHNV and CDR2 is YYDKDF in the germline V gene (reference sequence). The CDR3 is made up of 13 amino acids. CDR3 sequence reads: CATSRGLTGEQFF. The DNA for the CDR3 is TGTGCCACCAGCAGAGGACTTACTGGTGAGCAGTTCTTC.

J is TRBJ1-3 and V is TRBV7-9, with D unresolved. The CDR3 loop spans 13 amino acids. V gave up 6 bases and J gave up 4 bases, with 10 bases separating them. Per the germline V gene, CDR1 is SEHNR and CDR2 is FQNEAQ (reference sequence). The CDR3 DNA sequence: TGTGCCAGCAGTCGAAATGCGGGAAACACCATATATTTT. The encoded protein is CASSRNAGNTIYF.

This clone was observed a few times. V gene TRBV12-3 or TRBV12-4 combines with J gene TRBJ1-2; 7 bases are shared with TRBD1. V lost 9 bases to trimming and J lost 4 bases; unmatched junction nucleotides: 5. This CDR3 spans 12 amino acids. CDR3 residues: CASAGTAYGYTF. CDR3 bases: TGTGCCAGTGCCGGGACAGCCTATGGCTACACCTTC.

The chain carries TRBV11-1 and TRBJ2-7; perhaps TRBD2 as D (7 bases). The V end was cut by 5 bases, the J end by 2 bases, with 16 bases between. Germline V gene sequence: CDR1 SGHAT, CDR2 FQDESV (reference sequence). CDR3 length: 15 residues. The CDR3: CASSIRRGAPYEQYF. The DNA of the CDR3 is TGTGCCAGCAGCATCCGACGGGGGGCTCCCTACGAGCAGTACTTC. Complete variable domain (other parts from reference TRBV11-1 and TRBJ2-7): EAEVAQSPRYKITEKSQAVAFWCDPISGHATLYWYRQILGQGPELLVQFQDESVVDDSQLPKDRFSAERLKGVDSTLKIQPAELGDSAMYLCASSIRRGAPYEQYFGPGTRLTVT.

Only one count was recorded for this clone. The J gene is TRBJ2-4, the V gene TRBV19; D may be TRBD1 (6 bases). The V end was cut by 5 bases, the J end by 3 bases, with 14 bases between. From germline, CDR1 is LNHDA and CDR2 SQIVND (reference sequence). The CDR3 loop spans 15 amino acids. CDR3 DNA: TGTGCCAGTAGTTATTGGGAAGGGGGCAAAAACATTCAGTACTTC. Protein: CASSYWEGGKNIQYF.

This chain connects TRBV6-5 to TRBJ1-2, with D tentatively TRBD1 (5 bases). Trimming left V 0 bases short and J 4 bases short, with 15 bases between. Per the germline V gene, CDR1 is MNHEY and CDR2 is SVGAGI. This CDR3 is built from 16 residues. Here the CDR3 reads CASSYSSGGLGYGYTF. The CDR3, as DNA: TGTGCCAGCAGTTACTCGAGCGGGGGTCTAGGCTATGGCTACACCTTC.

The J gene is TRBJ1-1, the V gene TRBV12-3 or TRBV12-4; D gene ambiguous. V dropped 1 base and J dropped 6 bases, with 9 bases sitting between them. The CDR3 loop spans 13 amino acids. Here the CDR3 DNA reads TGTGCCAGCAGTTTAGTCGCGGAATCTGAAGCTTTCTTT. Encoded protein: CASSLVAESEAFF.

The chain combines TRBV4-3 with TRBJ1-2; TRBD1 agrees at 8 bases. Trimming took 0 bases from V and 12 from J; bases not matched to a gene: 12. This CDR3 comprises 15 residues. Per the germline V gene, CDR1 is LGHNA and CDR2 is YSLEER. CDR3 sequence: CASSQEPLDRAIDTF. DNA of the CDR3: TGCGCCAGCAGCCAAGAGCCACTGGACAGGGCTATAGACACCTTC.

The rearrangement uses TRBV27 and TRBJ1-4; 7 bases are shared with TRBD1. This CDR3 spans 15 amino acids. The V segment lost 4 bases and the J segment 4 bases; nucleotides outside the gene matches: 6. Germline assignment: CDR1 MNHEY and CDR2 SMNVEV (reference sequence). DNA of the CDR3: TGTGCCAGCAGTTCGTCAGGGGGTTATAATGAAAAACTGTTTTTT. Amino acid sequence: CASSSSGGYNEKLFF.

The CDR3 nucleotides are TGTGCCAGCAGCCAAGAATCCGGGACTGGGGTTACGCAGTATTTT. Translated: CASSQESGTGVTQYF. This sequence joins TRBV4-2 and TRBJ2-3; weak D call: TRBD2 (6 bases). Between the trimmed V and J ends, which lost 0 bases and 8 bases, there was a span of 15 bases. From germline, CDR1 is LGHNA and CDR2 YNFKEQ. The CDR3 has 15 residues.

This sequence joins TRBV28 and TRBJ2-4; 9 bases are shared with TRBD2. V lost 0 bases, J lost 4 bases, and 4 bases stayed unmatched. The CDR3 contains 16 residues. Germline V CDR1 and CDR2: MDHEN, SYDVKM. CDR3 in amino acids: CASSLWASGNKNIQYF. The CDR3 DNA follows: TGTGCCAGCAGTTTATGGGCTAGCGGGAATAAAAACATTCAGTACTTC.

This clone was seen just once. In DNA, the CDR3 is TGCGCCAGCAGCAAGGGACAGGCTAACTATGGCTACACCTTC. It yields the protein CASSKGQANYGYTF. This chain joins TRBV5-1 and TRBJ1-2; TRBD1 matches at 8 bases. Germline V CDR1 and CDR2: SGHRS, YFSETQ. Germline trimming cut 4 bases from V and 0 bases from J; bases unmatched to any gene: 2. The CDR3 has 14 amino acids.

The V gene is TRBV7-8, the J gene TRBJ2-5; 8 bases fit TRBD1. CDR1 is SGHVS and CDR2 is FQNEAQ in the germline V gene. The CDR3 has 16 amino acids. The V and J ends lost 5 bases and 2 bases, in that order; junction bases with no gene match: 10. CDR3 sequence (DNA): TGTGCCAGCAGCCCGGGACAGGTTAATAATCAAGAGACCCAGTACTTC. It translates to CASSPGQVNNQETQYF. Together with reference TRBV7-8 and TRBJ2-5, the CDR3 gives the full variable domain: GAGVSQSPRYKVAKRGQDVALRCDPISGHVSLFWYQQALGQGPEFLTYFQNEAQLDKSGLPSDRFFAERPEGSVSTLKIQRTQQEDSAVYLCASSPGQVNNQETQYFGPGTRLLVL.

This rearrangement joins TRBV9 to TRBJ2-3; D is possibly TRBD2 (5 bases). Germline values: CDR1 SGDLS, CDR2 YYNGEE. V was trimmed by 0 bases and J by 4 bases, leaving 9 bases between them. The CDR3 covers 14 residues. The CDR3 sequence: CASSVVLRADTQYF. In DNA, the CDR3 is TGTGCCAGCAGCGTAGTATTGCGGGCAGATACGCAGTATTTT.

As to this clone: One end of the junction fails to match germline, which may point to a read error. V usage is TRBV6-5 and J usage is TRBJ2-7, with 9 bases that match TRBD1. The CDR3 covers 16 residues. CDR1 is MNHEY, CDR2 SVGAGI, per germline. The CDR3 DNA follows: TGTGCCAGCAGTTACTCGGGGACAGGGATGTTCTACGGGCAGTACTTC. Translated: CASSYSGTGMFYGQYF.

The genes are TRBV25-1 and TRBJ1-1, with D perhaps TRBD1 (5 bases). The V gene's germline CDR1 is MGHDK and CDR2 SYGVNS. The CDR3 consists of 14 residues. Trimming removed 6 bases at V and 2 bases at J, with 13 bases between. The DNA for the CDR3 is TGTGCCAGCAGCCGGGACTCTCGTAACACTGAAGCTTTCTTT. Translated: CASSRDSRNTEAFF.

The rearrangement uses TRBV5-1 and TRBJ2-5; 7 bases agree with TRBD1. The CDR3 loop spans 15 amino acids. The germline V gene has CDR1 SGHRS and CDR2 YFSETQ. V lost 4 bases and J lost 5; bases outside the gene matches: 11. The CDR3 DNA reads TGCGCCAGCAGCGACAGACAGGGCCACCGGGAGACCCAGTACTTC. Translation gives CASSDRQGHRETQYF.

This rearrangement joins TRBV4-1 to TRBJ1-2; 7 positions match TRBD1. The J segment lost 1 base and the V segment lost 2 bases, leaving 7 bases of the junction unmatched. The CDR3 contains 16 residues. Per the germline V gene, CDR1 is MGHRA and CDR2 is YSYEKL. The CDR3, as DNA: TGCGCCAGCAGCCAAACCGGACAGGCGCATAACTATGGCTACACCTTC. Encoded protein: CASSQTGQAHNYGYTF.

The chain couples TRBV2 to TRBJ2-3; unclear D gene. Trimming pared 4 bases from V and 4 bases from J, leaving 15 bases between. This CDR3 has 15 residues. Germline values: CDR1 SNHLY, CDR2 FYNNEI. CDR3 sequence: CASSGFYNTPDTQYF. CDR3 in DNA: TGTGCCAGCAGTGGATTTTACAATACCCCAGATACGCAGTATTTT. The full variable domain, its missing parts supplied by reference TRBV2 and TRBJ2-3, is EPEVTQTPSHQVTQMGQEVILRCVPISNHLYFYWYRQILGQKVEFLVSFYNNEISEKSEIFDDQFSVERPDGSNFTLKIRSTKLEDSAMYFCASSGFYNTPDTQYFGPGTRLTVL.

This clone came up once. The CDR3 reads CASRLEGDRLNEQFF. CDR3 sequence (DNA): TGTGCCAGCAGACTCGAGGGGGACAGACTCAATGAGCAGTTCTTC. The chain links TRBV27 to TRBJ2-1; 7 bases agree with TRBD1. V gave up 6 bases and J gave up 6 bases; unmatched junction bases: 11. Germline V gene lookup returns CDR1 MNHEY and CDR2 SMNVEV (reference sequence). CDR3 length equals 15 residues.

This clone was detected only once. The genes are TRBV18 and TRBJ1-4, with 7 bases that match TRBD1. J was trimmed by 8 bases and V by 4 bases; bases with no gene match: 4. Germline V gene data show CDR1 as KGHSH and CDR2 as LQKENI. The CDR3 runs 13 residues. The CDR3 sequence: CASSLQGNEKLFF. Written as DNA, the CDR3 is TGTGCCAGCTCACTACAGGGGAACGAAAAACTGTTTTTT.

In this sample, this clone turned up once. The chain joins TRBV6-5 to TRBJ1-3; the D gene is possibly TRBD1 (6 bases). CDR3 length: 14 amino acids. The germline gives CDR1 MNHEY, CDR2 SVGAGI. V lost 6 bases, J lost 2 bases, and 11 bases lay in between. The CDR3 here is CASRFQGTGNTIYF. For the CDR3, the DNA is TGTGCCAGCAGGTTTCAGGGGACTGGAAACACCATATATTTT.

The chain is built from TRBV11-2 and TRBJ2-5; 12 bases align to TRBD2. Per germline, CDR1 SGHAT and CDR2 FQNNGV. The length of the CDR3 is 16 residues. V gave up 4 bases and J gave up 5 bases; unmatched junction bases: 8. The CDR3 bases are TGTGCCAGCAGCTCGGGACTAGCGGGCCCTTGGGAGACCCAGTACTTC. This codes for CASSSGLAGPWETQYF.

J is TRBJ1-5 and V is TRBV30, with D hard to call. This CDR3 comprises 14 residues. Germline-derived CDR1 and CDR2 are GTSNPN and SVGIG (reference sequence). Trimming stripped 4 bases from V and 2 bases from J, with 12 bases between. The DNA of the CDR3 is TGTGCCTGGACCGCGGGGATGGGCAATCAGCCCCAGCATTTT. Translation: CAWTAGMGNQPQHF.

This clone occurred a few times. The chain employs TRBV11-2 and TRBJ2-2; the match to TRBD1 covers 8 bases. Germline-derived CDR1 and CDR2 are SGHAT and FQNNGV. The CDR3 spans 15 residues. V was pared by 5 bases and J by 5 bases, with 7 bases of the junction left unmatched. In DNA form, the CDR3 reads TGTGCCAGCAGCGACCTTCGACAGGGGACCGGGGAGCTGTTTTTT. Amino acid sequence: CASSDLRQGTGELFF.